The sequence of this TCR beta chain was determined in a study of T cells in Graves' hyperthyroidism and ophthalmopathy. Regarding the study as a whole: Most expanded thyroid clonotypes above 0.001 recurred in blood.

Authors of the study amplified TCR beta CDR3 regions from RNA transcripts. The study used the HTBI primer set for a first-round RT-PCR of the TCR CDR3. TCRdb itself ran the multiplex PCR reads through MiXCR, one entry per CDR3 protein. The sample has some 360,000 distinct CDR3 sequences, 11% to 15% seen once. Graves' hyperthyroidism qualified as stable when ophthalmopathy did not progress within 18 months. Each diagnosis drew on symptoms, thyroxine, TRAb, thyroid ultrasound and orbital computed tomography findings. This CDR3 has 15 amino acids. V dropped 6 bases and J dropped 7; count of bases not matched to a gene: 10. In germline, CDR1 is MNHEY, CDR2 SMNVEV (reference sequence). In its sample, this clonotype was seen many times. As yet, its antigen is unknown.

The chain carries TRBV27 and TRBJ2-1, with TRBD2 identical over 9 bases. The sequenced sample consisted of blood. The receptor's source is a woman aged 60-70 years with Graves' hyperthyroidism. The CDR3: CASRKGREGRNEQFF. The CDR3 region has the DNA TGTGCCAGCAGGAAGGGGCGGGAGGGCCGGAATGAGCAGTTCTTC.